One and the same sample provided the 10 T cell receptor beta chains below, sequenced in a study of identical twins. Each CDR3 protein gets one entry after TCRdb re-called the 5' RACE reads with MiXCR. The data hold 400,000 to 650,000 distinct CDR3 sequences, with 22% observed a single time. The sample was also linked to a second study, of T cells expressing NK-cell markers.

The sample was CD4+ T cells sorted from blood. These receptor sequences come from a woman under 30 in good health.

V is TRBV4-3 and J is TRBJ2-7, with 7 bases that match TRBD2. The V segment lost 0 bases and the J segment 2 bases; nucleotides outside the gene matches: 7. The CDR3 length is 16 residues. The V gene's germline CDR1 is LGHNA and CDR2 YSLEER. The CDR3 DNA is TGCGCCAGCAGCCAAGATAATTGGCGGGGGACCTACGAGCAGTACTTC. Protein product: CASSQDNWRGTYEQYF.

This clonotype was picked up a small number of times. V and J are TRBV20-1 and TRBJ2-1; possibly TRBD2 for D (5 bases). This CDR3 spans 16 amino acids. Per the germline V gene, CDR1 is DFQATT and CDR2 is SNEGSKA (reference sequence). Trimming cost V 6 bases and J 5 bases, with 23 bases left between them. The CDR3 loop is CSAPLFSRGKNNEQFF. Here the CDR3 DNA reads TGCAGTGCCCCGCTATTTAGCCGGGGAAAGAACAATGAGCAGTTCTTC.

This clonotype was seen repeatedly, ten times or more. This chain links TRBV6-5 with TRBJ2-4; the D is unclear. Germline CDR1 and CDR2: MNHEY and SVGAGI. With 2 bases removed from V and 6 bases from J, the gap between germline ends came to 11 bases. This CDR3 is built from 14 residues. The CDR3 DNA reads TGTGCCAGCAGTTACGTCGACGAAGGAAACATTCAGTACTTC. Protein product: CASSYVDEGNIQYF.

This clonotype turned up a few times. The rearrangement joins TRBV12-3 or TRBV12-4 to TRBJ1-3; D perhaps matches TRBD1 (6 bases). The CDR3 is made up of 14 amino acids. Trimming shortened V by 10 bases and J by 3 bases, and 16 bases separated the two germline ends. This CDR3 reads CATGNTGNGNTIYF. In DNA form, the CDR3 reads TGTGCCACGGGAAATACAGGGAATGGAAACACCATATATTTT.

In its sample, this clonotype was seen a few times. This rearrangement joins TRBV20-1 to TRBJ2-7; D unclear. Germline V gives CDR1 DFQATT, CDR2 SNEGSKA (reference sequence). CDR3 size: 11 residues. The V and J ends lost 2 bases and 3 bases respectively, with 5 bases between them. The CDR3 loop is CSARLDYEQYF. The CDR3 DNA is TGCAGTGCTAGACTGGACTACGAGCAGTACTTC.

This clonotype occurred a few times. CDR3 coding DNA: TGTGCCAGCAGCTTGGGACTAGAGGGTGAGCAGTTCTTC. Residues: CASSLGLEGEQFF. This sequence joins TRBV5-6 and TRBJ2-1, with D perhaps TRBD2 (6 bases). Deletions cut 0 bases from V and 9 bases from J, with 10 bases between. This CDR3 spans 13 amino acids. In germline, CDR1 is SGHDT, CDR2 YYEEEE.

The chain uses TRBV6-5 and TRBJ2-4, with no clear D. This CDR3 comprises 12 residues. The germline V and J ends were trimmed by 6 bases and 0 bases, with 3 bases remaining between them. Germline CDR1 is MNHEY and CDR2 is SVGAGI. The CDR3 nucleotides read TGTGCCAGCAGGGTAGCCAAAAACATTCAGTACTTC. Encoded protein: CASRVAKNIQYF.

This chain connects TRBV10-3 to TRBJ1-1; 7 nucleotides match TRBD1. The V segment lost 8 bases and the J segment 0 bases; nucleotides outside the gene matches: 9. The CDR3 is made up of 15 amino acids. The V gene's germline CDR1 is ENHRY and CDR2 SYGVKD. The CDR3 region has the DNA TGTGCCATCGCCTACGACAGGGCCATGAACACTGAAGCTTTCTTT. Translating it yields CAIAYDRAMNTEAFF.

This clonotype came up many times. The chain couples TRBV9 to TRBJ1-1, with 7 nucleotides matching TRBD1. Germline loops: CDR1 SGDLS, CDR2 YYNGEE. The CDR3 sequence is 14 residues long. The trim removed 2 bases at V and 0 bases at J, leaving 1 base unmatched. DNA for the CDR3: TGTGCCAGCAGCGTGGGACAGTTGAACACTGAAGCTTTCTTT. Translating it yields CASSVGQLNTEAFF.

This clonotype was seen at least ten times. The chain joins TRBV4-2 to TRBJ2-1; no definite D call. Germline CDR1 and CDR2: LGHNA and YNFKEQ. This CDR3 region has 11 residues. The germline V and J ends were trimmed by 0 bases and 9 bases, with 3 bases remaining between them. The CDR3, as DNA: TGTGCCAGCAGCCAAGAGAGTGAGCAGTTCTTC. Protein product: CASSQESEQFF.